One and the same sample provided the 26 T cell receptor beta chains below, sequenced in a study of T cell repertoires in cytomegalovirus infection. From the reads, TCRdb called clonotypes with MiXCR, one entry per CDR3 protein. The table lists some 800,000 distinct CDR3 sequences, roughly 28% of them singletons. For these TCRs, the target antigens are not known. Sample: cultured CD8+ T cells from PBMCs, taken from culture after CMV antigen stimulation. Every receptor here comes from a human donor in good health (CMV status not recorded). Some clones in this sample may be carry-over from other donors' samples.

V usage is TRBV9 and J usage is TRBJ2-2; 9 bases align to TRBD1. CDR3 length equals 17 residues. Trimming removed 4 bases from V and 7 bases from J; junction bases left unmatched: 14. Germline lookup yields CDR1 SGDLS and CDR2 YYNGEE. The CDR3 sequence is CASSYESTGGSGGELFF. CDR3 in DNA: TGTGCCAGCAGCTACGAATCAACAGGGGGCTCTGGCGGGGAGCTGTTTTTT.

The chain combines TRBV7-9 with TRBJ2-5; TRBD1 matches 7 bases. V was clipped by 3 bases and J by 2 bases; unmatched bases: 3. Germline loops: CDR1 SEHNR, CDR2 FQNEAQ (reference sequence). This CDR3 comprises 14 residues. CDR3 DNA sequence: TGTGCCAGCAGCTTTCAGGGACAGCAAGAGACCCAGTACTTC. The encoded protein is CASSFQGQQETQYF. Supplemented by reference TRBV7-9 and TRBJ2-5, the full variable domain reads DTGVSQNPRHKITKRGQNVTFRCDPISEHNRLYWYRQTLGQGPEFLTYFQNEAQLEKSRLLSDRFSAERPKGSFSTLEIQRTEQGDSAMYLCASSFQGQQETQYFGPGTRLLVL.

The V call is TRBV6-2 or TRBV6-3, the J call TRBJ1-2; tentative D call: TRBD1 (5 bases). Trimming pared 0 bases from V and 7 bases from J, leaving 9 bases between. The V gene's germline CDR1 is MNHEY and CDR2 SVGEGT. This CDR3 spans 13 amino acids. The CDR3 bases are TGTGCCAGCAGTTACTCGACCGGGGCTGGCTACACCTTC. Protein: CASSYSTGAGYTF.

This clonotype has just a few counts. V usage is TRBV6-5 and J usage is TRBJ1-2, with D possibly TRBD1 on 6 matching bases. The germline gives CDR1 MNHEY, CDR2 SVGAGI. The V gene lost 8 bases and the J gene lost 3 bases, with 25 bases spanning the gap. The CDR3 is 17 residues long. The CDR3 protein is CASVGGWGDLRHYGYTF. The DNA for the CDR3 is TGTGCCAGCGTCGGGGGCTGGGGCGACCTTCGACACTATGGCTACACCTTC.

This clonotype has a handful of counts. The rearrangement joins TRBV6-8 to TRBJ1-2; D uncertain. Germline V lookup: CDR1 MNHGY, CDR2 SAAAGT. V lost 2 bases to trimming and J lost 0 bases, with 16 bases between them. The length of the CDR3 is 17 residues. CDR3 sequence (DNA): TGTGCCAGCAGTTACGGTGGCCTAGCGATAGCTAACTATGGCTACACCTTC. Amino acids: CASSYGGLAIANYGYTF.

This clonotype was seen many times. V usage is TRBV7-2 and J usage is TRBJ2-7; 8 bases agree with TRBD1. Germline-derived CDR1 and CDR2 are SGHTA and FQGNSA. V gave up 5 bases and J gave up 3 bases; unmatched junction bases: 3. The CDR3 sequence is 13 residues long. This chain's CDR3 is CASSTDRGYEQYV. CDR3 in DNA: TGTGCCAGCAGCACAGACAGGGGCTACGAGCAGTACGTC.

The chain has TRBV4-3 and TRBJ2-3; D perhaps matches TRBD2 (5 bases). The V gene's germline CDR1 is LGHNA and CDR2 YSLEER. The CDR3 has 15 residues. V was clipped by 1 base and J by 5 bases, with 13 bases between them. In DNA, the CDR3 is TGCGCCAGCAGCCAAGGTGGAGGCCAGAGAGATACGCAGTATTTT. It is translated as CASSQGGGQRDTQYF.

This clonotype was recorded at least ten times. This chain connects TRBV7-2 to TRBJ1-5; the match to TRBD1 covers 9 bases. Losses at the gene ends were 5 bases for V and 5 bases for J; bases not matched to a gene: 4. The CDR3 loop spans 14 amino acids. Germline CDR1 reads SGHTA; CDR2 reads FQGNSA. CDR3 amino acids: CASSHWDRDQPQHF. The CDR3 DNA follows: TGTGCCAGCAGCCATTGGGACAGGGATCAGCCCCAGCATTTT.

In this sample, this clonotype turned up a few times. The J gene is TRBJ1-2, the V gene TRBV25-1, with D uncertain. The ends were cut back, 4 bases at V and 4 bases at J, with 10 bases in the middle. From germline, CDR1 is MGHDK and CDR2 SYGVNS. This CDR3 comprises 13 residues. The CDR3 DNA is TGTGCCAGCAGTGCTGAAGGCCCCTATGGCTACACCTTC. Protein: CASSAEGPYGYTF.

This chain connects TRBV12-3 or TRBV12-4 to TRBJ1-6; possible D gene TRBD1, 6 bases. V lost 3 bases and J 7 bases, leaving 19 bases between the germline ends. This CDR3 comprises 17 residues. The CDR3 coding sequence is TGTGCCAGCAGTTTCAGATTAACACGGACAGCCAATTCACCCCTCCACTTT. Its protein is CASSFRLTRTANSPLHF.

This clonotype was recorded at least ten times. The chain links TRBV7-9 to TRBJ2-6; maybe TRBD1 (6 bases). Germline V gene sequence: CDR1 SEHNR, CDR2 FQNEAQ (reference sequence). Trimming stripped 3 bases from V and 1 base from J, with 13 bases between. This CDR3 contains 17 residues. CDR3 in amino acids: CASSLTGHTSGANVLTF. The CDR3 DNA reads as TGTGCCAGCAGCTTGACAGGACACACTTCTGGGGCCAACGTCCTGACTTTC.

This clonotype was seen only a few times. The J gene is TRBJ1-1, the V gene TRBV29-1; D gene ambiguous. Trimming removed 1 base from V and 3 bases from J, with 6 bases in between. The V gene's germline CDR1 is SQVTM and CDR2 ANQGSEA. The CDR3 is made up of 12 amino acids. CDR3 DNA sequence: TGCAGCGTTGAAGTTGGGGACACTGAAGCTTTCTTT. Translation gives CSVEVGDTEAFF.

About this clonotype itself: Sequence at one end of the junction differs from germline and may be a read error. The CDR3 here is CASSLGSVDTEALF. The DNA of the CDR3 is TGTGCCAGCAGCTTAGGCTCGGTAGACACTGAAGCTCTCTTT. This chain links TRBV7-6 with TRBJ1-1; unclear D gene. CDR3 length: 14 amino acids. CDR1 and CDR2 (germline): SGHVS, FNYEAQ.

This clonotype was seen a few times. This rearrangement joins TRBV6-2 or TRBV6-3 to TRBJ2-2, with 11 bases that match TRBD2. Per the germline V gene, CDR1 is MNHEY and CDR2 is SVGEGT. The trim removed 2 bases at V and 0 bases at J, leaving 2 bases unmatched. There are 17 residues in the CDR3. CDR3 sequence reads: CASSYPSGGPNTGELFF. The CDR3 DNA is TGTGCCAGCAGTTACCCTAGCGGGGGGCCGAACACCGGGGAGCTGTTTTTT.

This clonotype was counted a few times. The chain is built from TRBV6-5 and TRBJ1-1; no reliable D call. The CDR3 loop spans 14 amino acids. V dropped 2 bases and J dropped 3 bases, with 10 bases sitting between them. From germline, CDR1 is MNHEY and CDR2 SVGAGI. This CDR3 reads CASSYAGWDTEAFF. CDR3 coding DNA: TGTGCCAGCAGTTACGCAGGTTGGGACACTGAAGCTTTCTTT.

Concerning this clonotype itself: One end of the junction does not line up with germline, which may come from a read error. The gene calls are TRBV7-7 and TRBJ2-5; the D is unclear. The CDR3 loop spans 15 amino acids. Germline assignment: CDR1 SSHAT and CDR2 FNYEAQ (reference sequence). CDR3 loop: CASSFGPSEGETQYF. In DNA, the CDR3 is TGTGCTAGCAGCTTCGGACCCTCAGAAGGGGAGACCCAGTACTTC.

This clonotype has more than one count but fewer than ten. The J gene is TRBJ2-2, the V gene TRBV5-5; 7 nucleotides line up with TRBD1. Germline CDR1 SGHKS, CDR2 YYEKEE (reference sequence). V gave up 8 bases and J gave up 2 bases; unmatched junction bases: 24. The CDR3 covers 20 residues. CDR3 sequence: CASRGPSPGSRLQNTGELFF. Written as DNA, the CDR3 is TGTGCCAGTAGGGGGCCGTCCCCTGGATCAAGATTACAAAACACCGGGGAGCTGTTTTTT.

This clonotype was seen a few times. This chain links TRBV4-1 with TRBJ1-6; no reliable D call. This CDR3 comprises 17 residues. Germline lookup yields CDR1 MGHRA and CDR2 YSYEKL. The ends were cut back, 3 bases at V and 0 bases at J, with 12 bases in the middle. Here the CDR3 DNA reads TGCGCCAGCAGCCAGAAAAGCGGGGTCTCCTATAATTCACCCCTCCACTTT. Translated, it gives CASSQKSGVSYNSPLHF.

This rearrangement joins TRBV7-9 to TRBJ2-7; 10 bases match TRBD1. The CDR3 runs to 12 residues. V trimming: 5 bases; J trimming: 7 bases; junction bases outside the gene matches: 2. Per germline, CDR1 SEHNR and CDR2 FQNEAQ (reference sequence). CDR3 sequence (DNA): TGTGCCAGCAGCGGGACAGGGGTTGAGCAGTACTTC. Translating it yields CASSGTGVEQYF.

This rearrangement joins TRBV27 to TRBJ2-2, with a possible D match to TRBD1 (6 bases). Germline V lookup: CDR1 MNHEY, CDR2 SMNVEV (reference sequence). The CDR3 is 18 amino acids. V was cut by 5 bases and J by 5 bases, with 24 bases left in between. CDR3 protein: CASSTTTGFGIVTGELFF. The CDR3 nucleotides are TGTGCCAGCAGTACCACCACAGGGTTTGGGATAGTTACCGGGGAGCTGTTTTTT.

The J gene is TRBJ2-2, the V gene TRBV20-1; D is undetermined. Germline V gene data show CDR1 as DFQATT and CDR2 as SNEGSKA (reference sequence). The CDR3 spans 12 residues. The V gene lost 3 bases and the J gene lost 1 base, with 3 bases spanning the gap. DNA of the CDR3: TGCAGTGCTAGCCTGAACACCGGGGAGCTGTTTTTT. This translates into CSASLNTGELFF.

The chain links TRBV19 to TRBJ1-5, with 7 bases fitting TRBD1. J was trimmed by 5 bases and V by 6 bases; bases with no gene match: 4. The CDR3 has 13 amino acids. Germline V gene sequence: CDR1 LNHDA, CDR2 SQIVND (reference sequence). In DNA form, the CDR3 reads TGTGCCAGTAGCTCTGACAGGGATCAGCCCCAGCATTTT. The encoded protein is CASSSDRDQPQHF. Full variable domain (outside the CDR3, taken from reference TRBV19 and TRBJ1-5): DGGITQSPKYLFRKEGQNVTLSCEQNLNHDAMYWYRQDPGQGLRLIYYSQIVNDFQKGDIAEGYSVSREKKESFPLTVTSAQKNPTAFYLCASSSDRDQPQHFGDGTRLSIL.

This chain links TRBV4-3 with TRBJ2-5, with a tentative D call TRBD2 (6 bases). V lost 0 bases and J 0 bases, leaving 14 bases between the germline ends. Germline lookup yields CDR1 LGHNA and CDR2 YSLEER. This CDR3 is built from 17 residues. The CDR3 DNA reads as TGCGCCAGCAGCCAAGATCCGGCAGGAGGGTACCAAGAGACCCAGTACTTC. This codes for CASSQDPAGGYQETQYF.

The J gene is TRBJ2-2, the V gene TRBV27; possible D gene TRBD1, 5 bases. The CDR3 totals 14 residues. The V gene's germline CDR1 is MNHEY and CDR2 SMNVEV (reference sequence). Trimming cost V 6 bases and J 4 bases, with 12 bases left between them. The CDR3 DNA follows: TGTGCCAGCAGCTACGGACATCGCACCGGGGAGCTGTTTTTT. This translates into CASSYGHRTGELFF.

This chain connects TRBV18 to TRBJ2-1; possibly TRBD2 for D (5 bases). Per germline, CDR1 KGHSH and CDR2 LQKENI. Trimming shortened V by 3 bases and J by 9 bases, and 18 bases separated the two germline ends. CDR3 length equals 15 residues. The CDR3 reads CASSPRGDGNGEQFF. CDR3 coding DNA: TGTGCCAGCTCACCCCGGGGAGATGGAAACGGTGAGCAGTTCTTC.

Concerning this clonotype: Its ends do not fully match the called genes, so a read error is possible. V and J are TRBV7-9 and TRBJ1-5; D is uncertain. Germline lookup yields CDR1 SEHNR and CDR2 FQNEAQ (reference sequence). This CDR3 has 15 residues. The CDR3 DNA follows: TGTGTCAGCAGCTTATATGGTCTTTCTGATCAGCCCCAGCATTTT. It yields the protein CVSSLYGLSDQPQHF.